The 9 T cell receptor beta chains below were found in one sample sequenced in a study of CD8 T cells in ankylosing spondylitis. TCRdb itself ran the 5' RACE reads through MiXCR, one entry per CDR3 protein. The sample has approximately 250,000 distinct CDR3 sequences; roughly a third are singletons. Sample: blood, either unsorted or a sorted T cell fraction (not recorded which). These receptors were collected from a male donor with ankylosing spondylitis or in good health (not recorded which).

This clonotype showed up many times. This chain links TRBV20-1 with TRBJ1-1; maybe TRBD1 (6 bases). Trimming removed 1 base from V and 3 bases from J, with 15 bases in between. The CDR3 length is 15 residues. Germline CDR1 reads DFQATT; CDR2 reads SNEGSKA (reference sequence). The CDR3 sequence is CSARAITGLDTEAFF. CDR3 DNA sequence: TGCAGTGCTAGAGCCATCACAGGGCTGGACACTGAAGCTTTCTTT.

This clonotype was counted between two and nine times. V gene TRBV20-1 combines with J gene TRBJ2-7; TRBD2 matches at 11 bases. The CDR3 contains 15 residues. Germline CDR1 reads DFQATT; CDR2 reads SNEGSKA (reference sequence). V lost 6 bases, J lost 5 bases, and 12 bases stayed unmatched. CDR3 nucleotides: TGCAGTGCGTCAGGTAGCGGGGGGGCTTCTGACGAGCAGTACTTC. Amino acid sequence: CSASGSGGASDEQYF.

This clonotype was detected a few times. The V call is TRBV10-3, the J call TRBJ2-1, with D hard to call. The CDR3 sequence is 16 residues long. The germline gives CDR1 ENHRY, CDR2 SYGVKD. Trimming removed 0 bases from V and 0 bases from J, with 9 bases in between. For the CDR3, the DNA is TGTGCCATCAGTGAGTCGACCCTAAGCTCCTACAATGAGCAGTTCTTC. Its translation: CAISESTLSSYNEQFF.

This sequence joins TRBV19 and TRBJ2-1; D unclear. Germline values: CDR1 LNHDA, CDR2 SQIVND (reference sequence). V lost 4 bases to trimming and J lost 0 bases, with 10 bases between them. The CDR3 is 15 residues long. CDR3 sequence reads: CASSTTPSSYNEQFF. The CDR3 DNA reads as TGTGCCAGTAGTACGACACCGAGCTCCTACAATGAGCAGTTCTTC.

The chain uses TRBV15 and TRBJ2-7; D is ambiguous. In germline, CDR1 is LNHNV, CDR2 YYDKDF (reference sequence). CDR3 length: 13 amino acids. Trimming took 3 bases from V and 5 from J, leaving 11 bases between them. CDR3 nucleotide sequence: TGTGCCACCAGCAGGGAGCCCTTGGACGAGCAGTACTTC. This gives the protein CATSREPLDEQYF. Variable domain in full (rest from reference TRBV15 and TRBJ2-7): DAMVIQNPRYQVTQFGKPVTLSCSQTLNHNVMYWYQQKSSQAPKLLFHYYDKDFNNEADTPDNFQSRRPNTSFCFLDIRSPGLGDTAMYLCATSREPLDEQYFGPGTRLTVT.

V usage is TRBV7-9 and J usage is TRBJ2-5; 8 nucleotides match TRBD1. V was pared by 4 bases and J by 7 bases, with 8 bases of the junction left unmatched. CDR1 is SEHNR and CDR2 is FQNEAQ in the germline V gene (reference sequence). CDR3 length equals 14 residues. CDR3 sequence (DNA): TGTGCCAGCAGCTCGTGGACAGGGCAGGGGACCCAGTACTTC. Translation gives CASSSWTGQGTQYF.

The V gene is TRBV20-1, the J gene TRBJ2-7; 7 nucleotides match TRBD1. Per the germline V gene, CDR1 is DFQATT and CDR2 is SNEGSKA (reference sequence). V shed 6 bases, J shed 0 bases, and the junction held 5 bases outside the gene matches. The CDR3 runs 13 residues. In DNA, the CDR3 is TGCAGTGCCCGGGACAGATTCTCCTACGAGCAGTACTTC. This gives the protein CSARDRFSYEQYF.

CDR3 DNA sequence: TGTGCCAGCAGCTTGAGAGTGACTCCAGGGGCAGCGAACACCGGGGAGCTGTTTTTT. Residues: CASSLRVTPGAANTGELFF. This sequence joins TRBV5-6 and TRBJ2-2, with D perhaps matching TRBD1 (6 bases). With 1 base removed from V and 0 bases from J, the gap between germline ends came to 19 bases. This CDR3 is 19 amino acids long. Per the germline V gene, CDR1 is SGHDT and CDR2 is YYEEEE.

The count of this clonotype is one. The chain combines TRBV10-3 with TRBJ2-7; unclear D gene. With 3 bases removed from V and 2 bases from J, the gap between germline ends came to 11 bases. The CDR3 loop spans 14 amino acids. From germline, CDR1 is ENHRY and CDR2 SYGVKD. The CDR3 region is CAISEVLEAYEQYF. CDR3 nucleotide sequence: TGTGCCATCAGTGAAGTGTTAGAAGCCTACGAGCAGTACTTC.